This entry describes one TCR beta chain. This sample is drawn from a study of control samples from healthy donors and cancer patients. Trimming took off 10 bases at V and 8 bases at J, with 17 bases between the two ends. This CDR3 is 13 amino acids long. Germline assignment: CDR1 MNHEY and CDR2 SVGAGI. Clones were sequenced by immunoSEQ multiplex PCR, and TCRdb holds only the in-frame ones, with some missing. The repertoire consists of some 120,000 clones, with approximately 94% occurring once and the leading ten covering under 2%. The sequence derives from a man aged 45-60 years with head and neck cancer. Sequences were obtained from PBMCs. This rearrangement joins TRBV6-5 to TRBJ1-4, with D perhaps matching TRBD1 (5 bases). CDR3: CAIAGLSREKLFF. The CDR3 region has the DNA TGTGCCATCGCAGGGTTGAGTCGGGAAAAACTGTTTTTT.